This passage covers 21 T cell receptor beta chains from one sample sequenced in a study of CD8+CD57+ T cells in acquired aplastic anemia. Profiling that covered TCR beta VDJ and CDR3 relied on genomic DNA as its template. TCRdb re-derived calls from the reads in MiXCR, one entry per CDR3 protein. Among over 35,000 distinct CDR3 sequences listed, 65% to 70% were seen once. Sequencing used sorted CD4+, CD8+, or CD8+CD57+ T cells (not recorded which) from PBMCs. The origin of the receptors is a human donor in good health, serving as a control.

The chain carries TRBV7-2 and TRBJ2-5; 9 bases line up with TRBD1. Losses at the gene ends were 5 bases for V and 2 bases for J; bases not matched to a gene: 6. This CDR3 is 15 amino acids long. CDR1 SGHTA and CDR2 FQGNSA come from the germline V gene. The CDR3 spells CASSNGQGSQETQYF. CDR3 nucleotides: TGTGCCAGCAGCAATGGACAGGGGTCTCAAGAGACCCAGTACTTC.

This clonotype occurred once. This CDR3 is CASSVGDNEQFF. The DNA for the CDR3 is TGTGCCAGCAGCGTAGGCGACAATGAGCAGTTCTTC. The chain combines TRBV9 with TRBJ2-1, with D uncertain. Trimming stripped 0 bases from V and 5 bases from J, with 3 bases between. The germline V gene encodes CDR1 SGDLS and CDR2 YYNGEE. The CDR3 length is 12 residues.

The V gene is TRBV29-1, the J gene TRBJ2-7; TRBD1 might be the D (6 bases). The V and J ends lost 4 bases and 5 bases respectively, with 12 bases between them. The length of the CDR3 is 12 residues. CDR1 and CDR2 from the germline V gene are SQVTM and ANQGSEA. The CDR3 nucleotides are TGCAGCGTTGCGACAGGTGTGGACGAGCAGTACGTC. Encoded protein: CSVATGVDEQYV.

The table lists this clonotype with a few counts. The genes are TRBV10-3 and TRBJ2-7; possible D gene TRBD1, 6 bases. The CDR3 consists of 16 residues. Germline V CDR1 and CDR2: ENHRY, SYGVKD. The V gene lost 3 bases and the J gene lost 2 bases, with 17 bases spanning the gap. Here the CDR3 DNA reads TGTGCCATCAGTGACCACCAGGGGAGAGGGACCTACGAGCAGTACTTC. Translated, it gives CAISDHQGRGTYEQYF.

This clonotype was picked up many times. V usage is TRBV20-1 and J usage is TRBJ1-1; D gene unclear. The CDR3 has 13 amino acids. V shed 2 bases and J shed 1 base, with 8 bases lying between them. Germline assignment: CDR1 DFQATT and CDR2 SNEGSKA (reference sequence). The CDR3 region has the DNA TGCAGTGCTAGAAGGCTGGCGAACACTGAAGCTTTCTTT. This codes for CSARRLANTEAFF.

The chain joins TRBV2 to TRBJ1-1; a possible D gene is TRBD1 (5 bases). The CDR3 has 15 amino acids. From germline, CDR1 is SNHLY and CDR2 FYNNEI. Trimming took 6 bases from V and 2 from J, leaving 16 bases between them. The CDR3 nucleotides are TGTGCCAGCAGCCTTACCGGGACTAAAAACACTGAAGCTTTCTTT. Translated, it gives CASSLTGTKNTEAFF.

Relative to its sample, this clonotype is medium-sized. The chain is built from TRBV7-2 and TRBJ1-1; D might be TRBD1 (5 bases). This CDR3 is 13 amino acids long. CDR1 is SGHTA and CDR2 is FQGNSA in the germline V gene. With 5 bases removed from V and 4 bases from J, the gap between germline ends came to 11 bases. The chain's CDR3 is CASSLYQGTEAFF. As DNA, the CDR3 is TGTGCCAGCAGCCTATACCAGGGCACTGAAGCTTTCTTT.

This rearrangement joins TRBV10-2 to TRBJ2-5, with D perhaps matching TRBD2 (6 bases). CDR1 and CDR2 (germline): WSHSY, SAAADI. This CDR3 region has 15 residues. Trimming cost V 5 bases and J 2 bases, with 15 bases left between them. The CDR3 DNA is TGCGCCAGCAGTCTCTCTGCGGCGGGGCAAGAGACCCAGTACTTC. It encodes CASSLSAAGQETQYF.

This chain uses TRBV19 with TRBJ2-2; 7 bases agree with TRBD2. With V trimmed by 1 base and J by 4 bases, 0 bases remained unmatched. This CDR3 is built from 14 residues. CDR1 is LNHDA, CDR2 SQIVND, per germline (reference sequence). This CDR3 is CASSIAGGTGELFF. CDR3 in DNA: TGTGCCAGTAGTATAGCGGGGGGCACCGGGGAGCTGTTTTTT.

The V call is TRBV2, the J call TRBJ2-5; D may correspond to TRBD1 or TRBD2 (5 bases each). V was clipped by 10 bases and J by 7 bases, with 16 bases between them. Germline loops: CDR1 SNHLY, CDR2 FYNNEI. The CDR3 spans 12 residues. In nucleotides, the CDR3 is TGTGCCACCCCGGGACCTCACTCGACCCAGTACTTC. It translates to CATPGPHSTQYF.

V is TRBV25-1 and J is TRBJ1-6; TRBD1 aligns across 7 bases. J gave up 7 bases and V 5 bases, and 8 bases lay outside the gene matches. This CDR3 contains 15 residues. Germline V gene lookup returns CDR1 MGHDK and CDR2 SYGVNS. CDR3 protein: CASSPADRDNSPLHF. CDR3 DNA sequence: TGTGCCAGCAGTCCGGCCGACAGGGACAATTCACCCCTCCACTTT.

V gene TRBV2 combines with J gene TRBJ2-7; D is perhaps TRBD2 (5 bases). V lost 6 bases, J lost 2 bases, and 11 bases lay in between. This CDR3 has 13 amino acids. CDR1 is SNHLY, CDR2 FYNNEI, per germline. The CDR3 DNA reads TGTGCCAGCAGCCCACGGCGGGCCTACGAGCAGTACTTC. Its translation is CASSPRRAYEQYF.

V gene TRBV2 combines with J gene TRBJ1-2; a weak D match, TRBD1 (5 bases). Germline-derived CDR1 and CDR2 are SNHLY and FYNNEI. Trimming stripped 5 bases from V and 10 bases from J, with 14 bases between. The CDR3 is made up of 12 amino acids. This chain's CDR3 is CASSRDLSIYTF. Here the CDR3 DNA reads TGTGCCAGCAGTCGGGACCTCAGCATCTACACCTTC.

In this sample, this clonotype turned up many times. The chain combines TRBV14 with TRBJ2-3; D is unclear. This CDR3 comprises 14 residues. Per the germline V gene, CDR1 is SGHDN and CDR2 is FVKESK. Between the trimmed V and J ends, which lost 3 bases and 2 bases, there was a span of 9 bases. The DNA for the CDR3 is TGTGCCAGCAGCCACCAACGTCACACAGATACGCAGTATTTT. Its translation: CASSHQRHTDTQYF. Filled out from reference TRBV14 and TRBJ2-3, the complete variable domain reads EAGVTQFPSHSVIEKGQTVTLRCDPISGHDNLYWYRRVMGKEIKFLLHFVKESKQDESGMPNNRFLAERTGGTYSTLKVQPAELEDSGVYFCASSHQRHTDTQYFGPGTRLTVL.

This chain uses TRBV19 with TRBJ1-2; the D is unclear. The V end was cut by 1 base, the J end by 4 bases, with 7 bases between. Looked up from germline, CDR1 is LNHDA and CDR2 is SQIVND (reference sequence). The CDR3 has 13 residues. CDR3 sequence: CASSIVGSYGYTF. CDR3 nucleotides: TGTGCCAGTAGTATAGTCGGCAGCTATGGCTACACCTTC. Drawing the rest from reference TRBV19 and TRBJ1-2, the complete variable domain is DGGITQSPKYLFRKEGQNVTLSCEQNLNHDAMYWYRQDPGQGLRLIYYSQIVNDFQKGDIAEGYSVSREKKESFPLTVTSAQKNPTAFYLCASSIVGSYGYTFGSGTRLTVV.

The chain is built from TRBV11-1 and TRBJ2-1, with TRBD2 matching 7 bases. CDR1 and CDR2 (germline): SGHAT, FQDESV (reference sequence). The CDR3 is 16 residues long. The V and J ends lost 0 bases and 4 bases, in that order; junction bases with no gene match: 6. The CDR3 sequence: CASSLARRGRYNEQFF. The DNA for the CDR3 is TGTGCCAGCAGCTTAGCGCGGCGCGGGAGATACAATGAGCAGTTCTTC.

This clonotype showed up many times. The chain has TRBV3-1 and TRBJ1-2, with 9 bases aligning to TRBD1. The germline V gene has CDR1 LGHDT and CDR2 YNNKEL (reference sequence). This CDR3 is built from 15 residues. Germline trimming cut 3 bases from V and 3 bases from J; bases unmatched to any gene: 5. The CDR3 protein is CASSHYRQGDYGYTF. Written as DNA, the CDR3 is TGTGCCAGCAGCCATTATAGACAGGGGGACTATGGCTACACCTTC. The full variable domain, rest sourced from reference TRBV3-1 and TRBJ1-2, is DTAVSQTPKYLVTQMGNDKSIKCEQNLGHDTMYWYKQDSKKFLKIMFSYNNKELIINETVPNRFSPKSPDKAHLNLHINSLELGDSAVYFCASSHYRQGDYGYTFGSGTRLTVV.

This clonotype was seen more than once but under ten times. The V and J genes are TRBV15 and TRBJ2-7; D gene uncertain. This CDR3 comprises 13 residues. Germline assignment: CDR1 LNHNV and CDR2 YYDKDF (reference sequence). Deletions cut 5 bases from V and 2 bases from J, with 10 bases between. The CDR3: CATSPQQAYEQYF. CDR3 coding DNA: TGTGCCACCAGCCCTCAACAAGCCTACGAGCAGTACTTC.

This clonotype was seen a single time. V is TRBV10-3 and J is TRBJ2-2, with TRBD2 matching over 11 bases. Germline loops: CDR1 ENHRY, CDR2 SYGVKD. This CDR3 spans 16 amino acids. V trimming: 10 bases; J trimming: 7 bases; junction bases outside the gene matches: 14. CDR3: CATSGRSGGADGELFF. The DNA of the CDR3 is TGTGCCACCTCCGGGCGTAGCGGGGGGGCGGACGGGGAGCTGTTTTTT.

DNA of the CDR3: TGTGCCAGCAGCCAAACAGGGTTTGACTACACCTTC. Residues: CASSQTGFDYTF. J is TRBJ1-2 and V is TRBV3-1, with D perhaps matching TRBD1 (6 bases). Germline lookup yields CDR1 LGHDT and CDR2 YNNKEL (reference sequence). Trimming removed 2 bases from V and 10 bases from J, with 11 bases in between. There are 12 residues in the CDR3.

This clonotype was seen just once. The V gene is TRBV19, the J gene TRBJ1-2, with a weak D call TRBD1 (6 bases). The CDR3 consists of 15 residues. Between the trimmed V and J ends, which lost 6 bases and 0 bases, there was a span of 14 bases. Per the germline V gene, CDR1 is LNHDA and CDR2 is SQIVND (reference sequence). Here the CDR3 reads CASRASGTTNYGYTF. The CDR3 nucleotides are TGTGCCAGTAGGGCGAGCGGGACAACTAACTATGGCTACACCTTC.